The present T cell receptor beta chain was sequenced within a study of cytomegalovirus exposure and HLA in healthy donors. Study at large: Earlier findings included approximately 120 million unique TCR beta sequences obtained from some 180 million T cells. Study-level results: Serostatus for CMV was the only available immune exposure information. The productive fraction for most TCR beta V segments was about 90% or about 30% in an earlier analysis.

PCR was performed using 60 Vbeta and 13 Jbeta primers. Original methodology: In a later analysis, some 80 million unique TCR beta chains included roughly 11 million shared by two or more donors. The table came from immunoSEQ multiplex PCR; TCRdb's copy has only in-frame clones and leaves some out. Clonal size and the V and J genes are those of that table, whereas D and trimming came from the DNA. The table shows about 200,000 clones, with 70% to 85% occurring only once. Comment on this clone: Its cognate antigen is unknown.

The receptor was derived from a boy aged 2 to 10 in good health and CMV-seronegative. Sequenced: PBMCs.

In nucleotides, the CDR3 is TGCAGCGTTTACGACGGAGACTATGGCTACACCTTC. It codes for CSVYDGDYGYTF. The chain joins TRBV29-1 to TRBJ1-2; D gene unclear. This CDR3 region has 12 residues. Germline assignment: CDR1 SQVTM and CDR2 ANQGSEA. Trimming removed 5 bases at V and 3 bases at J, with 10 bases between. Combining the CDR3 with reference TRBV29-1 and TRBJ1-2 gives the whole variable domain SAVISQKPSRDICQRGTSLTIQCQVDSQVTMMFWYRQQPGQSLTLIATANQGSEATYESGFVIDKFPISRPNLTFSTLTVSNMSPEDSSIYLCSVYDGDYGYTFGSGTRLTVV.